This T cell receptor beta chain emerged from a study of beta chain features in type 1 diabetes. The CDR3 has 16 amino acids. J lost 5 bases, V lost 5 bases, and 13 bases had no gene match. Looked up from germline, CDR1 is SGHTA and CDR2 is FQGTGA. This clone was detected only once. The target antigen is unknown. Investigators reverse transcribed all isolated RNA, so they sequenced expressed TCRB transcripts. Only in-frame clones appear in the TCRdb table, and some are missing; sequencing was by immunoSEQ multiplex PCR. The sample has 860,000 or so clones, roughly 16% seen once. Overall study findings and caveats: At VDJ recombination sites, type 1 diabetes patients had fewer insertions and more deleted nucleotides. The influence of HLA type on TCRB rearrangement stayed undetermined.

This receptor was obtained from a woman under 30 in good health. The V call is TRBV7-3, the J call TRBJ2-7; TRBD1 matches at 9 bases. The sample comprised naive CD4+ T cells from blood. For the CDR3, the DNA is TGTGCCAGCAGCCCTGCTCCCGGGACAGGGACCCACGAGCAGTACTTC. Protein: CASSPAPGTGTHEQYF.